A single sample is the source of the 32 T cell receptor beta chains below, sequenced in a study of CD8+ T cells in alopecia areata. Isolated RNA was reverse transcribed into cDNA used as the sequencing template. Some clones are missing from TCRdb's copy, which holds only in-frame ones; the method was immunoSEQ multiplex PCR. The data contain fewer than 250,000 clones, roughly two fifths of them singletons. Treatment given: oral pan-JAK inhibitor, 5-10 mg twice daily. Sequenced here: CD4+ T cells sorted from blood, sampled between weeks 30 and 35, from a patient treated with tofacitinib. All receptors derive from a human donor with alopecia areata.

This clone was seen only a few times. V usage is TRBV5-1 and J usage is TRBJ2-2; D is undetermined. Trimming removed 4 bases at V and 1 base at J, with 8 bases between. Looked up from germline, CDR1 is SGHRS and CDR2 is YFSETQ. This CDR3 has 14 amino acids. CDR3: CASSVDGNTGELFF. DNA of the CDR3: TGCGCCAGCAGCGTGGACGGGAACACCGGGGAGCTGTTTTTT.

This sequence joins TRBV6-5 and TRBJ2-1; D ambiguous. Germline-derived CDR1 and CDR2 are MNHEY and SVGAGI. CDR3 length equals 15 residues. V lost 6 bases and J 0 bases, leaving 12 bases between the germline ends. The CDR3 bases are TGTGCCAGCAGCGCTGACTGGAGCTCCTACAATGAGCAGTTCTTC. Encoded protein: CASSADWSSYNEQFF.

The chain links TRBV6-5 to TRBJ1-2; no clear D. Germline lookup yields CDR1 MNHEY and CDR2 SVGAGI. This CDR3 is 12 amino acids long. V gave up 5 bases and J gave up 8 bases, with 12 bases separating them. Here the CDR3 reads CASSPPGGGYTF. The CDR3 DNA follows: TGTGCCAGCAGTCCCCCTGGAGGGGGCTACACCTTC.

This chain links TRBV2 with TRBJ2-3; perhaps TRBD1 as D (6 bases). CDR1 is SNHLY, CDR2 FYNNEI, per germline. V was pared by 2 bases and J by 6 bases, with 12 bases between. The length of the CDR3 is 14 residues. Written as DNA, the CDR3 is TGTGCCAGCAGTGAAAGGAAGGGGGAGGATACGCAGTATTTT. This sequence encodes CASSERKGEDTQYF.

This clone occurred a few times. The V and J genes are TRBV5-4 and TRBJ2-7, with 7 bases fitting TRBD2. The CDR3 totals 16 residues. V shed 0 bases, J shed 1 base, and the junction held 7 bases outside the gene matches. Germline V CDR1 and CDR2: SGHNT, YYREEE (reference sequence). The CDR3 DNA is TGTGCCAGCAGCTTGGCTAGCGGTACATCTTCCTACGAGCAGTACTTC. Protein: CASSLASGTSSYEQYF.

Written as DNA, the CDR3 is TGTGCCAGCAATCTTTTGAGGAGGTCCTTTAACTATGGCTACACCTTC. Translating gives CASNLLRRSFNYGYTF. The gene calls are TRBV5-6 and TRBJ1-2, with D hard to call. Trimming pared 6 bases from V and 1 base from J, leaving 19 bases between. Germline V gene sequence: CDR1 SGHDT, CDR2 YYEEEE. The CDR3 consists of 16 residues.

The V and J genes are TRBV9 and TRBJ1-1; D gene unclear. The CDR3 runs to 14 residues. Trimming removed 3 bases from V and 7 bases from J, with 16 bases in between. Germline CDR1 and CDR2: SGDLS and YYNGEE. Written as DNA, the CDR3 is TGTGCCAGCAGCGGAAAAAACAACACGAATGAAGCTTTCTTT. Its protein product is CASSGKNNTNEAFF.

This sequence joins TRBV29-1 and TRBJ2-7, with D perhaps TRBD1 (6 bases). V shed 0 bases and J shed 5 bases, with 11 bases lying between them. CDR3 length: 13 amino acids. Germline lookup yields CDR1 SQVTM and CDR2 ANQGSEA. The CDR3 protein is CSVEDLNRDEQYF. The CDR3 nucleotides read TGCAGCGTTGAAGATCTTAACAGGGACGAGCAGTACTTC.

CDR3 nucleotide sequence: TGCAGCGCTCAACCGACAGTTCGAACCTACAATGAGCAGTTCTTC. It is translated as CSAQPTVRTYNEQFF. The chain combines TRBV29-1 with TRBJ2-1, with D possibly being TRBD1 (5 bases). Trimming pared 7 bases from V and 2 bases from J, leaving 18 bases between. The CDR3 extends over 15 amino acids. The germline gives CDR1 SQVTM, CDR2 ANQGSEA.

V gene TRBV5-1 combines with J gene TRBJ2-7, with 10 bases aligning to TRBD1. Looked up from germline, CDR1 is SGHRS and CDR2 is YFSETQ. The CDR3 has 16 residues. J gave up 4 bases and V 0 bases, and 7 bases lay outside the gene matches. The CDR3 DNA reads as TGCGCCAGCAGCTTGGTAGGGACAGGGGCTTCTTACGAGCAGTACTTC. It codes for CASSLVGTGASYEQYF.

The J gene is TRBJ2-1, the V gene TRBV6-5; no firm D call. Germline V lookup: CDR1 MNHEY, CDR2 SVGAGI. The CDR3 length is 11 residues. With 6 bases removed from V and 7 bases from J, the gap between germline ends came to 7 bases. CDR3 DNA sequence: TGTGCCAGCAGGACATTTAATGAGCAGTTCTTC. Its protein product is CASRTFNEQFF.

J is TRBJ1-6 and V is TRBV19; D call uncertain. This CDR3 has 14 residues. Per the germline V gene, CDR1 is LNHDA and CDR2 is SQIVND (reference sequence). V lost 7 bases, J lost 7 bases, and 14 bases lay in between. CDR3 nucleotides: TGTGCCAGTACCACGGTAGGGAACAATTCACCCCTCCACTTT. As protein: CASTTVGNNSPLHF.

This chain uses TRBV2 with TRBJ2-7, with 9 bases lining up with TRBD2. The trim removed 7 bases at V and 7 bases at J, leaving 8 bases unmatched. The CDR3 runs 13 residues. CDR1 is SNHLY, CDR2 FYNNEI, per germline. CDR3 residues: CASIPLAGWEQYF. In nucleotides, the CDR3 is TGTGCCAGCATTCCTCTAGCGGGGTGGGAGCAGTACTTC.

There are a few counts of this clone. At one boundary the junction diverges from the germline segment, which might be a read error. This chain joins TRBV28 and TRBJ2-2; D may be TRBD1 or TRBD2 (5 bases each). CDR1 is MDHEN, CDR2 SYDVKM, per germline. The CDR3 sequence is 14 residues long. Here the CDR3 DNA reads TGTGCCAGCAGGGGGGTACTGAACGCCGGGGAGCTGTTTTTT. It yields the protein CASRGVLNAGELFF.

The chain combines TRBV5-1 with TRBJ2-3, with 8 nucleotides matching TRBD1. Germline V CDR1 and CDR2: SGHRS, YFSETQ. The junction had 6 bases not matched to a gene; V was cut back by 0 bases and J by 3 bases. The CDR3 totals 16 residues. In DNA form, the CDR3 reads TGCGCCAGCAGCTTGGCGTGGACAGGGTCGACAGATACGCAGTATTTT. It translates to CASSLAWTGSTDTQYF.

The J gene is TRBJ2-1, the V gene TRBV30; 7 bases line up with TRBD2. J lost 3 bases, V lost 3 bases, and 8 bases had no gene match. The length of the CDR3 is 15 residues. Per germline, CDR1 GTSNPN and CDR2 SVGIG (reference sequence). The CDR3 nucleotides read TGTGCCTGGAGAGGCGGGCGGGAGCGCTACAATGAGCAGTTCTTC. Protein sequence: CAWRGGRERYNEQFF.

Details on this clone: The sample holds other DNA sequences that translate to the same CDR3. V gene TRBV29-1 combines with J gene TRBJ1-4, with TRBD1 as a possible D gene (5 bases). CDR3 size: 15 residues. V lost 7 bases and J 4 bases, leaving 19 bases between the germline ends. Looked up from germline, CDR1 is SQVTM and CDR2 is ANQGSEA. CDR3 loop: CSASGRQGGNEKLFF. The CDR3 bases are TGCAGCGCCTCGGGTCGTCAGGGAGGTAATGAAAAACTGTTTTTT.

This chain links TRBV5-1 with TRBJ2-3; D may match TRBD1 or TRBD2 (5 bases each). The CDR3 has 16 amino acids. CDR1 SGHRS and CDR2 YFSETQ come from the germline V gene. V lost 0 bases, J lost 5 bases, and 16 bases lay in between. This chain's CDR3 is CASSLVLAGTEDTQYF. The DNA of the CDR3 is TGCGCCAGCAGCTTGGTTCTAGCCGGGACGGAAGATACGCAGTATTTT. Full variable domain (outside the CDR3, taken from reference TRBV5-1 and TRBJ2-3): KAGVTQTPRYLIKTRGQQVTLSCSPISGHRSVSWYQQTPGQGLQFLFEYFSETQRNKGNFPGRFSGRQFSNSRSEMNVSTLELGDSALYLCASSLVLAGTEDTQYFGPGTRLTVL.

This clone was seen more than once but under ten times. The J gene is TRBJ2-6, the V gene TRBV7-2, with no clear D. Looked up from germline, CDR1 is SGHTA and CDR2 is FQGNSA. This CDR3 has 16 amino acids. Trimming removed 5 bases at V and 0 bases at J, with 11 bases between. The CDR3 reads CASSRFTDSGANVLTF. In nucleotides, the CDR3 is TGTGCCAGCAGCCGATTTACAGACTCTGGGGCCAACGTCCTGACTTTC.

This clone was picked up a small number of times. The chain combines TRBV7-8 with TRBJ2-5; D remains ambiguous. Trimming stripped 2 bases from V and 2 bases from J, with 9 bases between. From germline, CDR1 is SGHVS and CDR2 FQNEAQ. The CDR3 runs 14 residues. The CDR3, as DNA: TGTGCCAGCAGCTTATATACTACGCAAGAGACCCAGTACTTC. This codes for CASSLYTTQETQYF.

V is TRBV6-1 and J is TRBJ2-1; 11 bases are a match to TRBD2. CDR3 size: 15 residues. Germline V gene data show CDR1 as MNHNS and CDR2 as SASEGT. V was clipped by 6 bases and J by 9 bases; unmatched bases: 10. The CDR3 DNA is TGTGCCAGCAGCCCTACTAGCGGGAGCTCCACTGAGCAGTTCTTC. Translated, it gives CASSPTSGSSTEQFF.

This clone was observed a handful of times. This sequence joins TRBV29-1 and TRBJ2-1, with D perhaps matching TRBD1 (5 bases). Germline CDR1 SQVTM, CDR2 ANQGSEA. V lost 3 bases, J lost 4 bases, and 16 bases lay in between. The CDR3 is 15 residues long. CDR3 sequence: CSVELGPRFYNEQFF. Written as DNA, the CDR3 is TGCAGCGTTGAGTTGGGGCCGAGATTTTACAATGAGCAGTTCTTC.

The V gene is TRBV14, the J gene TRBJ1-2, with D tentatively TRBD1 (5 bases). CDR1 is SGHDN, CDR2 FVKESK, per germline. V was shortened by 4 bases and J by 7 bases, with 13 bases between the two germline ends. The length of the CDR3 is 13 residues. The CDR3 loop reads CASSPSVGGGYTF. In DNA, the CDR3 is TGTGCCAGCAGCCCCTCAGTGGGGGGTGGCTACACCTTC.

This clone has only a few counts. This same CDR3 is encoded by further DNA sequences in the sample. This chain connects TRBV27 to TRBJ1-4; D is possibly TRBD1 (5 bases). The CDR3 runs 12 residues. The germline V gene encodes CDR1 MNHEY and CDR2 SMNVEV (reference sequence). The V gene lost 8 bases and the J gene lost 6 bases, with 10 bases spanning the gap. CDR3 sequence reads: CASRRGDEKLFF. CDR3 bases: TGTGCCAGCCGACGAGGGGATGAAAAACTGTTTTTT.

There are a few counts of this clone. The chain links TRBV10-1 to TRBJ2-4; tentatively, D is TRBD1 (6 bases). The germline V and J ends were trimmed by 7 bases and 0 bases, with 16 bases remaining between them. The germline gives CDR1 WNHNN, CDR2 SYGVQD (reference sequence). This CDR3 comprises 16 residues. CDR3 DNA: TGCGCCAGCAAGACAACAGGGAGACTAGCCAAAAACATTCAGTACTTC. It codes for CASKTTGRLAKNIQYF.

The chain couples TRBV29-1 to TRBJ1-1; 8 bases align to TRBD1. Germline V gene data show CDR1 as SQVTM and CDR2 as ANQGSEA. The CDR3 runs 14 residues. V lost 6 bases, J lost 2 bases, and 8 bases stayed unmatched. Written as DNA, the CDR3 is TGCAGCGTGGACTTGACAGGGGTTAACACTGAAGCTTTCTTT. As protein: CSVDLTGVNTEAFF. Supplemented by reference TRBV29-1 and TRBJ1-1, the full variable domain reads SAVISQKPSRDICQRGTSLTIQCQVDSQVTMMFWYRQQPGQSLTLIATANQGSEATYESGFVIDKFPISRPNLTFSTLTVSNMSPEDSSIYLCSVDLTGVNTEAFFGQGTRLTVV.

This chain's CDR3 is CASSLELGKQYF. Here the CDR3 DNA reads TGTGCCAGCAGCTTAGAATTGGGGAAGCAGTACTTC. The chain links TRBV7-6 to TRBJ2-7; D gene unclear. Trimming removed 1 base from V and 8 bases from J, with 9 bases in between. The CDR3 spans 12 residues. Germline values: CDR1 SGHVS, CDR2 FNYEAQ.

This clone showed up just a few times. CDR3 nucleotides: TGTGCCTGGAGCGCCCGAGGGGCCAATGAGCAGTTCTTC. Translated: CAWSARGANEQFF. J is TRBJ2-1 and V is TRBV30; TRBD1 or TRBD2 may be the D gene (5 bases each). The CDR3 length is 13 residues. Trimming took 3 bases from V and 6 from J, leaving 12 bases between them. CDR1 and CDR2 (germline): GTSNPN, SVGIG (reference sequence).

This clone was recorded a few times. This chain uses TRBV25-1 with TRBJ2-7, with D possibly being TRBD1 (5 bases). In germline, CDR1 is MGHDK, CDR2 SYGVNS. The V and J ends lost 1 base and 2 bases respectively, with 12 bases between them. The CDR3 contains 15 residues. The CDR3 DNA follows: TGTGCCAGCAGTGAATGGGGCTCACTCACCTACGAGCAGTACTTC. As protein: CASSEWGSLTYEQYF.

The table lists this clone with a few counts. This chain connects TRBV7-3 to TRBJ2-1, with 8 bases aligning to TRBD2. The germline V gene has CDR1 SGHTA and CDR2 FQGTGA. With V trimmed by 5 bases and J by 7 bases, 13 bases remained unmatched. The CDR3 is 16 amino acids. CDR3 DNA sequence: TGTGCCAGCAGCCCAGAGGTCGGGAGGGCGTTGAATGAGCAGTTCTTC. As protein: CASSPEVGRALNEQFF.

The chain uses TRBV6-5 and TRBJ2-7; a possible D gene is TRBD1 (6 bases). Germline CDR1 is MNHEY and CDR2 is SVGAGI. V lost 1 base and J lost 5, with 15 bases in between. The CDR3 sequence is 15 residues long. The CDR3: CASSYYRAAKHEQYF. The CDR3 DNA follows: TGTGCCAGCAGTTACTACAGGGCAGCCAAACACGAGCAGTACTTC.

The chain employs TRBV5-1 and TRBJ1-4; weak D call: TRBD1 (5 bases). The length of the CDR3 is 14 residues. The germline V gene has CDR1 SGHRS and CDR2 YFSETQ. Trimming stripped 3 bases from V and 3 bases from J, with 9 bases between. The CDR3 here is CASSWGSPNEKLFF. CDR3 sequence (DNA): TGCGCCAGCAGCTGGGGGTCCCCTAATGAAAAACTGTTTTTT.